A selection of T cell receptor beta chains follows, all from one sample in a study of cytomegalovirus exposure and HLA in healthy donors. The data were produced by immunoSEQ multiplex PCR, yet TCRdb's version contains in-frame clones alone and is incomplete. This table holds about 100,000 clones, 79% found once. Sequences were obtained from PBMCs. The receptors derive from a woman in her 40s in good health and CMV-seronegative. Both conserved end residues are part of each CDR3. Each record gives: J gene, D gene, clone size, V gene, CDR3 DNA, CDR3 protein. The D gene is left open where the match is weak. Size values are once, few and many counts, or a class for expanded clones, and some rows have none.

>TRBJ2-7|-|-|TRBV28
TGTGCCAGCAGTTTACCCGCCTACGAGCAGTACTTC
CASSLPAYEQYF
>TRBJ1-1|TRBD1|-|TRBV7-2
TGTGCCAGCAGCCGGGACAGGGCATCCACTGAAGCTTTCTTT
CASSRDRASTEAFF
>TRBJ2-1|TRBD2|-|TRBV9
TGTGCCAGCAGCGTAGTGGGTGGGGGACTAGCGGGTTACAATGAGCAGTTCTTC
CASSVVGGGLAGYNEQFF
>TRBJ2-6|-|-|TRBV7-6
TGTGCCAGCAGCTCGCCGGGGTTGCGGGCCAACGTCCTGACTTTC
CASSSPGLRANVLTF
>TRBJ2-1|-|-|TRBV4-1
TGCGCCAGCAGCCAACTCGGCAGGGGAGCCTACAATGAGCAGTTCTTC
CASSQLGRGAYNEQFF
>TRBJ1-1|-|few|TRBV4-1
TGCGCCAGCAGCCAAGGGTTTTCGGGGTCTGAAGCTTTCTTT
CASSQGFSGSEAFF
>TRBJ2-5|-|few|TRBV30
TGTGCCTGGAGTGTAAACAGCCAAGAGACCCAGTACTTC
CAWSVNSQETQYF
>TRBJ1-5|-|-|TRBV30
TGTGCCTGGGGCAAAGGGGGAGGCAATCAGCCCCAGCATTTT
CAWGKGGGNQPQHF
>TRBJ1-2|TRBD1|-|TRBV4-1
TGCGCCAGCAGCCCGGGGGGACAGGGGAACTATGGCTACACCTTC
CASSPGGQGNYGYTF
>TRBJ1-6|TRBD1|-|TRBV13
TGTGCCAGCAGCTACAGGGGCGATTCACCCCTCCACTTT
CASSYRGDSPLHF
>TRBJ2-1|-|-|TRBV6-1
TGTGCCAGCAGAATCGAGAGAGGGTACGATGAGCAGTTCTTC
CASRIERGYDEQFF
>TRBJ1-5|-|-|TRBV7-9
TGTGCCAGCAGCAGGGGGTCTACAGTAAGGCCCCAGCATTTT
CASSRGSTVRPQHF
>TRBJ1-5|-|few|TRBV12-5
TGTGCTAGTGGTTTGGGAGGGGGGGGTCAGCCCCAGCATTTT
CASGLGGGGQPQHF
>TRBJ2-3|TRBD2|few|TRBV7-2
TGTGCCAGCAGCTCTCAGAGCGGGGGGGGCACAGATACGCAGTATTTT
CASSSQSGGGTDTQYF
>TRBJ1-1|-|-|TRBV7-9
TGTGCCAGCAGCTTATCCAGGTTAAATACTGAAGCTTTCTTT
CASSLSRLNTEAFF
>TRBJ1-2|-|-|TRBV2
TGTGCCAGTACCGACAGCTATGGCTACACCTTC
CASTDSYGYTF
>TRBJ2-3|TRBD1|-|TRBV6-6
TGTGCCAGCAGTTACTCGGGACAGGGGGCTACAGATACGCAGTATTTT
CASSYSGQGATDTQYF
>TRBJ2-3|TRBD2|once|TRBV4-2
TGTGCCAGCAGAAAAACTAGCGGGGGACCCACAGATACGCAGTATTTT
CASRKTSGGPTDTQYF
>TRBJ2-3|TRBD2|-|TRBV15
TGTGCCACCAGCAGTAGCGGGGTACTCACAGATACGCAGTATTTT
CATSSSGVLTDTQYF
>TRBJ2-2|TRBD1|-|TRBV27
TGTGCCAGCAGTTTATACGACAGGGGTATAATAACCGGGGAGCTGTTTTTT
CASSLYDRGIITGELFF
>TRBJ1-5|-|-|TRBV5-1
TGCGCCAGCAGCTTGGATTATAGCAATCAGCCCCAGCATTTT
CASSLDYSNQPQHF
>TRBJ1-1|-|-|TRBV5-1
TGCGCCAGCAGCCAAACGCGGGGAGTTAACACTGAAGCTTTCTTT
CASSQTRGVNTEAFF